This T cell receptor beta chain originates from a study of blood T cell repertoires in COVID-19. Study-wide background: Material from acute and convalescent COVID-19 was sourced from the United States, Italy and Spain. T cells, B-cell-depleted T cells, or PBMCs provided the cDNA or gDNA that served as material.

Sequenced by immunoSEQ multiplex PCR; TCRdb stores in-frame clones only, minus some. This sample has tens of thousands of clones; nearly 90% occur once, and the top ten carry 5% to 6%. Germline-derived CDR1 and CDR2 are MNHNY and SVGAGI (reference sequence). Trimming pared 2 bases from V and 5 bases from J, leaving 15 bases between. The length of the CDR3 is 15 residues. The sample taken for sequencing was peripheral blood. The sequence derives from a man in his fifties with acute or convalescent COVID-19. This chain joins TRBV6-6 and TRBJ2-5; the D gene is possibly TRBD2 (6 bases). The CDR3 reads CASSYDSGAGETQYF. The DNA for the CDR3 is TGTGCCAGCAGTTACGATTCGGGAGCGGGTGAGACCCAGTACTTC.